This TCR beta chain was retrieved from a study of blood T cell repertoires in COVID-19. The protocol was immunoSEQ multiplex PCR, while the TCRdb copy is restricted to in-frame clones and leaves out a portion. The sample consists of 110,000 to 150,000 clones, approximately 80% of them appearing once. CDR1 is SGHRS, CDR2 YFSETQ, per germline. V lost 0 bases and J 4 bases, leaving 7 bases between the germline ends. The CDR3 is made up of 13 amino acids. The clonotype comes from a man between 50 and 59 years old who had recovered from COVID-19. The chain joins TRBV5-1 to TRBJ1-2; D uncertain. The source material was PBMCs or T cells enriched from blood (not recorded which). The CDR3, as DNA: TGCGCCAGCAGCTTGGATACAAGCTATGGCTACACCTTC. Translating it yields CASSLDTSYGYTF. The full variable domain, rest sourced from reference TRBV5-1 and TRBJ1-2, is KAGVTQTPRYLIKTRGQQVTLSCSPISGHRSVSWYQQTPGQGLQFLFEYFSETQRNKGNFPGRFSGRQFSNSRSEMNVSTLELGDSALYLCASSLDTSYGYTFGSGTRLTVV.